This T cell receptor (beta chain) is drawn from a study of blood T cell repertoires in COVID-19. Across the whole study: The study drew acute and convalescent COVID-19 samples from the United States, Italy and Spain. T cells, B-cell-depleted T cells, or PBMCs supplied cDNA or gDNA.

Assay used: immunoSEQ multiplex PCR; TCRdb lists only in-frame clones, some missing. The table records about 140,000 clones, 75% to 90% of them present only once. In germline, CDR1 is SGHRS, CDR2 YFSETQ. The CDR3 loop spans 15 amino acids. J was trimmed by 6 bases and V by 2 bases; bases with no gene match: 4. Enrollees, roughly 18 to 90 years old, lived in about two dozen US areas. Before being deemed recovered, Cohort 3 donors had two negative PCRs, clearance, or symptom resolution. The clonotype comes from a man in his 60s who had recovered from COVID-19. This sequence joins TRBV5-1 and TRBJ1-4; TRBD1 matches at 10 bases. The sample taken for sequencing was PBMCs or T cells enriched from blood (not recorded which). The DNA of the CDR3 is TGCGCCAGCAGCTTTCTTGGGACAGGGGATGAAAAACTGTTTTTT. Its translation is CASSFLGTGDEKLFF.